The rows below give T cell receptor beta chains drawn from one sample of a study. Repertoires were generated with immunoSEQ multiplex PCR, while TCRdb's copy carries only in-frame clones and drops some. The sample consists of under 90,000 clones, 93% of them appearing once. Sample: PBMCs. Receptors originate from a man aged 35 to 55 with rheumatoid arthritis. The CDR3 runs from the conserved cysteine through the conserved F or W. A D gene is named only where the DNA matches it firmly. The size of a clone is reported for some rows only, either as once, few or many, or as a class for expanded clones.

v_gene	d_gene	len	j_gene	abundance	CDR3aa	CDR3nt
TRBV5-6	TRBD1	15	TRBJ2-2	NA	CASSADRGLGGELFF	TGTGCCAGCAGCGCGGACAGGGGGCTTGGCGGGGAGCTGTTTTTT
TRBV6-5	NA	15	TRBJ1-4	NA	CASSPRHGSNEKLFF	TGTGCCAGCAGTCCGCGACATGGGTCTAATGAAAAACTGTTTTTT
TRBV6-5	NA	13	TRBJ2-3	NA	CASSAGLTDTQYF	TGTGCCAGTTCGGCGGGGCTCACGGATACGCAGTATTTT
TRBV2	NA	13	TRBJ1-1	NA	CASRDNLNTEAFF	TGTGCCAGCAGGGACAATTTGAACACTGAAGCTTTCTTT
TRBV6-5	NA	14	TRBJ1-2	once	CASSSRRQSYGYTF	TGTGCCAGCAGCTCTAGGAGACAGAGCTATGGCTACACCTTC
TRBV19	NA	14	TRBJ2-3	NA	CASSIGQGTDTQYF	TGTGCCAGTAGTATAGGGCAAGGCACAGATACGCAGTATTTT
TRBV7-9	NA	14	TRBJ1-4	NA	CASSLASGHEKLFF	TGTGCCAGCAGCTTAGCCTCGGGGCATGAAAAACTGTTTTTT
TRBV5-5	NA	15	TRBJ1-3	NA	CASSPGPGAGNTIYF	TGTGCCAGCAGCCCAGGGCCTGGTGCTGGAAACACCATATATTTT
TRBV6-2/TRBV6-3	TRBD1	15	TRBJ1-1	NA	CASSYSRQGMTEAFF	TGTGCCAGCAGTTACTCGAGACAGGGTATGACTGAAGCTTTCTTT
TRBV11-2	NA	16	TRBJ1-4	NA	CASRSRSEPPNEKLFF	TGTGCCAGCAGGAGCCGTTCAGAGCCGCCTAATGAAAAACTGTTTTTT
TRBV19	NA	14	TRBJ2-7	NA	CASRFRFSSHEQYF	TGTGCCAGTAGATTCAGGTTCTCCTCCCACGAGCAGTACTTC
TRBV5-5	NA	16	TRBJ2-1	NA	CASSLLTGASYNEQFF	TGTGCCAGCAGCTTGTTGACGGGGGCGTCCTACAATGAGCAGTTCTTC
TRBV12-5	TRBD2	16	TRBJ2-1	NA	CASGLLGLAGSNEQFF	TGTGCTAGTGGTTTGCTGGGACTAGCGGGGAGCAATGAGCAGTTCTTC
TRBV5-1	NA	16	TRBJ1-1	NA	CASSLYVYGRDTEAFF	TGCGCCAGCAGCTTGTATGTGTACGGGAGGGACACTGAAGCTTTCTTT
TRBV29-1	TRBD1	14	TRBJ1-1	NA	CSVDRTGGNTEAFF	TGCAGCGTTGACAGAACAGGGGGCAACACTGAAGCTTTCTTT
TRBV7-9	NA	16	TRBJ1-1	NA	CASSLAGLGLNTEAFF	TGTGCCAGCAGCTTAGCGGGCTTGGGGTTGAACACTGAAGCTTTCTTT
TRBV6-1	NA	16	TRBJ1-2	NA	CASSDPFTGSNYGYTF	TGTGCCAGCAGTGATCCCTTTACAGGGTCTAACTATGGCTACACCTTC
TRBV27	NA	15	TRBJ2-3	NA	CASSKRGRGTDTQYF	TGTGCCAGCAGTAAAAGGGGTCGGGGCACAGATACGCAGTATTTT
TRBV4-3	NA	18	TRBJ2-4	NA	CASSQDFAGTNEKNIQYF	TGCGCCAGCAGCCAAGATTTTGCGGGCACTAACGAAAAAAACATTCAGTACTTC
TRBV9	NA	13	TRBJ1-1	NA	CASSVALNTEAFF	TGTGCCAGCAGCGTAGCTTTGAACACTGAAGCTTTCTTT
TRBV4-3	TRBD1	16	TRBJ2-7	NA	CASSQDYRQGAYEQYF	TGCGCCAGCAGCCAAGATTATAGACAGGGAGCCTACGAGCAGTACTTC
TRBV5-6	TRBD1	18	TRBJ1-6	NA	CASSLPGGSSSYNSPLHF	TGTGCCAGCAGCCTTCCAGGGGGTTCGAGCTCCTATAATTCACCCCTCCACTTT
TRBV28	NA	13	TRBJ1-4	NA	CASSGGREEKLFF	TGTGCTTCCTCGGGGGGGCGGGAGGAAAAACTGTTTTTT
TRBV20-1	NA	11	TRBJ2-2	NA	CSARGGGELFF	TGCAGTGCTAGAGGGGGCGGGGAGCTGTTTTTT
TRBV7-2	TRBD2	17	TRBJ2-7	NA	CASSTRPGTSGSGEQYF	TGTGCCAGCAGCACCCGACCCGGGACTAGCGGGAGTGGCGAGCAGTACTTC
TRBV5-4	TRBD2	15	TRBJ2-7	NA	CASSLGTSAAYEQYF	TGTGCCAGCAGCTTGGGTACTAGCGCTGCCTACGAGCAGTACTTC
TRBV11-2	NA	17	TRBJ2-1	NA	CASSPRPSTGVNNEQFF	TGTGCCAGCAGCCCGAGACCTTCAACGGGAGTTAACAATGAGCAGTTCTTC
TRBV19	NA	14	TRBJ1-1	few	CASSGPGARLEAFF	TGTGCCAGTAGTGGGCCTGGGGCTCGTCTTGAAGCTTTCTTT
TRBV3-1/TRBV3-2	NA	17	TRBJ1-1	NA	CASSQAGRGIFPAEAFF	TGTGCCAGCAGCCAGGCCGGCCGGGGCATCTTTCCGGCTGAAGCTTTCTTT
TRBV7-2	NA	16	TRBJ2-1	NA	CASSLGLDKPYNEQFF	TGTGCCAGCAGCTTAGGATTGGACAAACCCTACAATGAGCAGTTCTTC
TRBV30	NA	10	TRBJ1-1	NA	CASFRTEAFF	TGTGCCTCGTTTAGGACTGAAGCTTTCTTT
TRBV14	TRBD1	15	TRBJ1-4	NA	CASSQKTGGIGKLFF	TGTGCCAGCAGCCAAAAAACAGGGGGAATCGGAAAACTGTTTTTT